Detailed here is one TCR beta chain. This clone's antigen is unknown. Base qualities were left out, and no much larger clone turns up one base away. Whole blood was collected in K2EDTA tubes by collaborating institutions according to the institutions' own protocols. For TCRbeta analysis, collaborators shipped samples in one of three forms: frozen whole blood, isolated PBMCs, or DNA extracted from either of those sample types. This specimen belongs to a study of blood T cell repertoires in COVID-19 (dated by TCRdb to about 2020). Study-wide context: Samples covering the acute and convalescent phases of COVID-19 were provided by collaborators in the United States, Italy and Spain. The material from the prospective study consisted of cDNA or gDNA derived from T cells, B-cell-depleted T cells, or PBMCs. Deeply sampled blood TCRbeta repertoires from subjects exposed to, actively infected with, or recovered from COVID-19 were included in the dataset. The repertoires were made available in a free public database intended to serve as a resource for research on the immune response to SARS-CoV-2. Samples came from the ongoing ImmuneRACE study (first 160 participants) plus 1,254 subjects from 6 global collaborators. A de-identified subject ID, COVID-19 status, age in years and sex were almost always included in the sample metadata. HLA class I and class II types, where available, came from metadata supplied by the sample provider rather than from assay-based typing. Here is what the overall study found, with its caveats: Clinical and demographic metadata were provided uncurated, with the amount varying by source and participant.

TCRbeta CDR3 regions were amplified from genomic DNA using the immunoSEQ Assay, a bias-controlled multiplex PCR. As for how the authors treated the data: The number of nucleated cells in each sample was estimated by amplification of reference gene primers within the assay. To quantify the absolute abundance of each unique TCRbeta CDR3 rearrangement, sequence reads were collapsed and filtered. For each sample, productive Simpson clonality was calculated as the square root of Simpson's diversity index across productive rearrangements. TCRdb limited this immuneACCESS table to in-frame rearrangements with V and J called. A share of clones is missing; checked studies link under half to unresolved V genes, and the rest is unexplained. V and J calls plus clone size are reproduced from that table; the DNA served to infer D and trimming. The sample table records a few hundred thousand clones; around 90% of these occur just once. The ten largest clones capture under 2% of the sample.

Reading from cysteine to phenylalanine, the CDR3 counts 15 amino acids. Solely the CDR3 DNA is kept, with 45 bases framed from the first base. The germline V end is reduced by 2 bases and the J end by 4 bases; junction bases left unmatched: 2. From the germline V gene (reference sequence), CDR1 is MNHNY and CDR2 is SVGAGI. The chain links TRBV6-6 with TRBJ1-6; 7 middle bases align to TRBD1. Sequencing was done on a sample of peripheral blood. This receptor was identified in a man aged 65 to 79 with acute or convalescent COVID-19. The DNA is TGTGCCAGCAGTTACGAACAGGGGTATAATTCACCCCTCCACTTT. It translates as CASSYEQGYNSPLHF.